This T cell receptor beta chain was captured by sequencing in a study of OX40 agonist ivuxolimab in advanced cancers. As for the study in general: Every patient in dose escalation had hepatocellular carcinoma, melanoma, renal cell or head and neck cancer. Patients with prior anti-PD-1, anti-PD-L1 or anti-CTLA-4 therapy were eligible; roughly 40% had some. Study-level findings and limits: Mean expanded clone counts were higher in CD8+ than CD4+ T cells.

Worth noting for this clone: Antigen specificity is unknown.

Germline-derived CDR1 and CDR2 are SEHNR and FQNEAQ (reference sequence). This CDR3 has 17 residues. Trimming cost V 5 bases and J 0 bases, with 19 bases left between them. Systemic immunosuppression or a history of autoimmune disease excluded patients. Clones were sequenced by immunoSEQ multiplex PCR, and TCRdb holds only the in-frame ones, with some missing. This sample carries about 83,000 clones, about 90% of them seen once, and the ten largest clones take over 8.5%. V gene TRBV7-9 combines with J gene TRBJ1-2, with D unclear. The origin of this receptor is an adult with an advanced solid tumor such as melanoma, head and neck, liver or kidney cancer. This specimen consisted of CD4+ or CD8+ T cells sorted from blood, obtained in a trial of the OX40 agonist ivuxolimab. The CDR3: CASSPHPTEAANYGYTF. DNA for the CDR3: TGTGCCAGCAGCCCCCACCCTACAGAAGCAGCTAACTATGGCTACACCTTC.